This T cell receptor beta chain originates from a study of CD8+ T cells in alopecia areata. cDNA prepared by RNA extraction and subsequent reverse transcription served as the template for sequencing. Using immunoSEQ multiplex PCR, the repertoire was profiled, and TCRdb retains in-frame clones only, with some absent. The sample lists some 160,000 clones; less than 65% were seen once. With 1 base clipped from V and 1 base from J, the junction kept 4 bases outside the gene matches. Germline V gene sequence: CDR1 MNHEY, CDR2 SMNVEV (reference sequence). The CDR3 is 16 residues long. The receptor's source is a human donor in good health. The gene calls are TRBV27 and TRBJ1-5; 7 bases map to TRBD1. The sequencing input was CD8+ T cells sorted from blood. The CDR3 nucleotides are TGTGCCAGCAGTTTATTCTCGGGACAGAGCAATCAGCCCCAGCATTTT. Translated: CASSLFSGQSNQPQHF.